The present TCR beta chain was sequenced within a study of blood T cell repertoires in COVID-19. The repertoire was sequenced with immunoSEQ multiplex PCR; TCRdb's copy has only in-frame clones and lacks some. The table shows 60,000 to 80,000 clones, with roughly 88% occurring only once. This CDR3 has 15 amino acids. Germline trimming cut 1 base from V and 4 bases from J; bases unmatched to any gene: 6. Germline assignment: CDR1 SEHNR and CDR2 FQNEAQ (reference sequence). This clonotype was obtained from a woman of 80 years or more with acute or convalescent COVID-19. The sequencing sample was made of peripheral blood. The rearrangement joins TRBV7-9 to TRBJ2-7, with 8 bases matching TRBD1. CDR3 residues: CASSLGGGQGYEQYF. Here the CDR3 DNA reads TGTGCCAGCAGCTTAGGGGGCGGACAGGGATACGAGCAGTACTTC.